One and the same sample provided the 32 T cell receptor beta chains below, sequenced in a study of CD8+CD57+ T cells in acquired aplastic anemia (dated by TCRdb to 2016 to 2018). Flow cytometry had shown CD8+CD57+ cell expansion in the patients selected for sequencing. TCRdb lists the instrument as Illumina HiSeq 2000. Genomic DNA was used as template for profiling of TCR beta VDJ combinations and CDR3 sequences. TCRdb trimmed public reads at Q25 via fastp, called clones via MiXCR and kept in-frame beta chains. Rows are combined by CDR3 protein, so each entry shows the most common genes and DNA. Within this sample are about 200,000 distinct CDR3 sequences, with approximately 51% of them counted one time only. The ten top clones hold nearly 20% of the sample. The sample was sorted CD4+, CD8+, or CD8+CD57+ T cells (not recorded which) from PBMCs. The receptors were gathered from a human donor with aplastic anemia.

For this clonotype: The CDR3 ends on some other residue instead of the conserved phenylalanine or tryptophan, so this is likely a read error. The chain couples TRBV20-1 to TRBJ1-4; TRBD1 aligns across 9 bases. V shed 6 bases, J shed 0 bases, and the junction held 11 bases outside the gene matches. CDR1 and CDR2 from the germline V gene are DFQATT and SNEGSKA (reference sequence). CDR3 length equals 17 residues. The CDR3 here is CSADRDRAAATNEKLFL. CDR3 DNA: TGCAGTGCCGACCGGGACAGGGCCGCCGCAACTAATGAAAAACTGTTTCTT.

This clonotype has only one observation. This sequence joins TRBV19 and TRBJ2-7, with D possibly TRBD1 on 6 matching bases. CDR1 is LNHDA, CDR2 SQIVND, per germline (reference sequence). The V gene lost 6 bases and the J gene lost 2 bases, with 14 bases spanning the gap. There are 14 residues in the CDR3. The CDR3 loop is CASSRLGQPYEQYF. The CDR3 DNA is TGTGCCAGTAGCAGACTCGGACAGCCCTACGAGCAGTACTTC.

In the case of this clonotype: A read error may be the cause here, since a much bigger clone is one base away. The CDR3 DNA reads as TGTGCCAGCAGTTCGTCCAAGAGGACCTCTAATGAAAAACTGTTTTTT. This codes for CASSSSKRTSNEKLFF. This chain links TRBV6-5 with TRBJ1-4; D gene ambiguous. The V and J ends lost 4 bases and 3 bases respectively, with 15 bases between them. The CDR3 runs 16 residues. Germline V lookup: CDR1 MNHEY, CDR2 SVGAGI.

This clonotype was recorded at least ten times. The CDR3 bases are TGTGCCACCAGCAGCGGACGGAATTCACCCCTCCACTTT. Translated, it gives CATSSGRNSPLHF. The chain uses TRBV15 and TRBJ1-6; D gene ambiguous. The germline V gene encodes CDR1 LNHNV and CDR2 YYDKDF (reference sequence). V gave up 3 bases and J gave up 7 bases, with 7 bases separating them. The CDR3 sequence is 13 residues long.

The CDR3 nucleotides read TGTGCCAGCAGCCCGGAGACAGGGGGCTACACCTTC. It codes for CASSPETGGYTF. The rearrangement uses TRBV7-9 and TRBJ1-2, with TRBD1 matching over 7 bases. Germline loops: CDR1 SEHNR, CDR2 FQNEAQ (reference sequence). This CDR3 is built from 12 residues. J was trimmed by 8 bases and V by 5 bases; bases with no gene match: 5.

Only one count was recorded for this clonotype. This chain uses TRBV20-1 with TRBJ2-5; 7 bases are shared with TRBD2. Unmatched junction bases numbered 10, after V lost 2 bases and J lost 4 bases. Germline assignment: CDR1 DFQATT and CDR2 SNEGSKA (reference sequence). The CDR3 sequence is 15 residues long. CDR3 region: CSARPRTRVGETQYF. DNA of the CDR3: TGCAGTGCTAGACCCCGGACTAGAGTTGGAGAGACCCAGTACTTC.

The chain has TRBV19 and TRBJ1-1, with D unclear. Germline CDR1 LNHDA, CDR2 SQIVND (reference sequence). This CDR3 is built from 12 residues. Deletions cut 3 bases from V and 3 bases from J, with 5 bases between. As DNA, the CDR3 is TGTGCCAGTAGTATGAGGGACACTGAAGCTTTCTTT. It codes for CASSMRDTEAFF.

There are many counts of this clonotype. The CDR3 nucleotides read TGCGCCAGCAGCCTGACAGTTGGAAACACCATATATTTT. It is translated as CASSLTVGNTIYF. V and J are TRBV5-1 and TRBJ1-3; maybe TRBD1 (5 bases). Germline values: CDR1 SGHRS, CDR2 YFSETQ. Trimming took 4 bases from V and 3 from J, leaving 8 bases between them. The CDR3 is made up of 13 amino acids.

This clonotype has more than one count but fewer than ten. The V gene is TRBV20-1, the J gene TRBJ1-6, with 7 nucleotides matching TRBD1. The germline gives CDR1 DFQATT, CDR2 SNEGSKA (reference sequence). The CDR3 contains 15 residues. V was clipped by 0 bases and J by 5 bases; unmatched bases: 4. CDR3 coding DNA: TGCAGTGCTAGAGATCGACAGGGAGATAATTCACCCCTCCACTTT. Translated, it gives CSARDRQGDNSPLHF.

The genes are TRBV19 and TRBJ1-2, with D perhaps TRBD1 (6 bases). This CDR3 has 13 residues. CDR1 LNHDA and CDR2 SQIVND come from the germline V gene (reference sequence). The ends were cut back, 4 bases at V and 5 bases at J, with 11 bases in the middle. The CDR3 spells CASSNDRLYGYTF. CDR3 nucleotides: TGTGCCAGTAGTAATGACAGGCTGTATGGCTACACCTTC.

The chain uses TRBV12-3 or TRBV12-4 and TRBJ2-6, with D possibly being TRBD1 or TRBD2 (6 bases each). The CDR3 contains 17 residues. Trimming removed 1 base from V and 4 bases from J, with 14 bases in between. This CDR3 is CASSLVSGAGGANVLTF. CDR3 nucleotides: TGTGCCAGCAGTTTAGTATCGGGGGCGGGCGGGGCCAACGTCCTGACTTTC.

J is TRBJ1-6 and V is TRBV12-3 or TRBV12-4, with TRBD1 matching 8 bases. The CDR3 runs to 15 residues. The trim removed 2 bases at V and 9 bases at J, leaving 6 bases unmatched. CDR3 protein: CASSLLGQGPSPLHF. The DNA for the CDR3 is TGTGCCAGCAGTTTACTTGGACAGGGACCTTCACCCCTCCACTTT.

This clonotype was detected ten times or more. The gene calls are TRBV2 and TRBJ1-5; unclear D gene. Looked up from germline, CDR1 is SNHLY and CDR2 is FYNNEI. Deletions cut 3 bases from V and 3 bases from J, with 6 bases between. The CDR3 has 13 amino acids. Here the CDR3 reads CASSDSFNQPQHF. For the CDR3, the DNA is TGTGCCAGCAGTGACAGCTTCAATCAGCCCCAGCATTTT.

A word on this clonotype: One end of the junction does not line up with germline, which may come from a read error. The genes are TRBV29-1 and TRBJ1-1, with TRBD1 identical over 9 bases. CDR1 SQVTM and CDR2 ANQGSEA come from the germline V gene. The CDR3 contains 15 residues. The CDR3 sequence: CSVLMDRGMNTKAFF. The CDR3 DNA reads as TGCAGCGTTCTTATGGACAGGGGTATGAACACTAAAGCTTTCTTT.

This clonotype was counted many times. The chain links TRBV6-1 to TRBJ1-4; D gene ambiguous. The CDR3 is made up of 14 amino acids. The V end was cut by 1 base, the J end by 8 bases, with 11 bases between. Germline CDR1 reads MNHNS; CDR2 reads SASEGT. The DNA of the CDR3 is TGTGCCAGCAGTGAAGGGTGGAACGTCGAAAAACTGTTTTTT. Amino acids: CASSEGWNVEKLFF.

Points on this clonotype: A read error may explain this, as a much larger clone is one base away. The CDR3 does not end in the conserved phenylalanine or tryptophan, so this is likely a read error. The chain employs TRBV12-5 and TRBJ1-1; the D is unclear. Germline V gene data show CDR1 as LGHNT and CDR2 as FRNRAP. V shed 1 base and J shed 1 base, with 7 bases lying between them. There are 14 residues in the CDR3. The CDR3 loop reads CASGLAATNTEAFL. The CDR3 region has the DNA TGTGCTAGTGGTTTGGCTGCAACGAACACTGAAGCTTTCCTT.

This clonotype was detected ten times or more. The chain recombines TRBV19 with TRBJ2-2; D is perhaps TRBD1 (7 bases). This CDR3 is 19 amino acids long. CDR1 LNHDA and CDR2 SQIVND come from the germline V gene (reference sequence). The V and J ends lost 7 bases and 1 base respectively, with 25 bases between them. The CDR3 sequence is CASTQTGYGLTGNTGELFF. The CDR3 bases are TGTGCCAGTACGCAGACAGGGTACGGACTAACGGGGAACACCGGGGAGCTGTTTTTT.

This clonotype was found many times. V usage is TRBV28 and J usage is TRBJ2-5; D may be TRBD2 (5 bases). This CDR3 has 12 residues. V shed 5 bases and J shed 5 bases, with 9 bases lying between them. Germline CDR1 is MDHEN and CDR2 is SYDVKM. The CDR3 DNA follows: TGTGCCAGCAGTCCGCGGGTGGAGACCCAGTACTTC. Translating it yields CASSPRVETQYF. Supplemented by reference TRBV28 and TRBJ2-5, the full variable domain reads DVKVTQSSRYLVKRTGEKVFLECVQDMDHENMFWYRQDPGLGLRLIYFSYDVKMKEKGDIPEGYSVSREKKERFSLILESASTNQTSMYLCASSPRVETQYFGPGTRLLVL.

Turning to this clonotype: Possible read error: a much larger clone is one base away. The chain uses TRBV7-2 and TRBJ2-2; D is perhaps TRBD2 (6 bases). Germline V gene sequence: CDR1 SGHTA, CDR2 FQGNSA. The CDR3 sequence is 16 residues long. The V end was cut by 5 bases, the J end by 6 bases, with 19 bases between. In nucleotides, the CDR3 is TGTGCCAGCAGCCCCCGGCTAGCGAGGGGTGCCGGGGAGCTGTTTTTT. This translates into CASSPRLARGAGELFF.

The table lists this clonotype with many counts. The J gene is TRBJ2-3, the V gene TRBV9; 7 bases are shared with TRBD2. Germline CDR1 is SGDLS and CDR2 is YYNGEE. V lost 3 bases, J lost 1 base, and 2 bases stayed unmatched. This CDR3 has 14 residues. CDR3 sequence: CASSETSRTDTQYF. CDR3 in DNA: TGTGCCAGCAGCGAGACTAGCCGCACAGATACGCAGTATTTT.

In its sample, this clonotype was seen many times. The chain combines TRBV19 with TRBJ1-3; D ambiguous. The CDR3 is 13 amino acids. Trimming stripped 8 bases from V and 0 bases from J, with 8 bases between. Germline V gene lookup returns CDR1 LNHDA and CDR2 SQIVND (reference sequence). CDR3 region: CASQVTSGNTIYF. The DNA for the CDR3 is TGTGCCAGTCAGGTAACCTCTGGAAACACCATATATTTT.

The chain is built from TRBV20-1 and TRBJ1-2; perhaps TRBD1 as D (6 bases). Germline V gene data show CDR1 as DFQATT and CDR2 as SNEGSKA (reference sequence). The V gene lost 1 base and the J gene lost 6 bases, with 15 bases spanning the gap. This CDR3 is 14 amino acids long. CDR3: CSARGGAGDNGYTF. CDR3 nucleotide sequence: TGCAGTGCTAGAGGCGGGGCAGGGGACAATGGCTACACCTTC.

This clonotype was counted ten times or more. The chain carries TRBV9 and TRBJ2-7; no clear D gene. This CDR3 contains 14 residues. Germline CDR1 reads SGDLS; CDR2 reads YYNGEE. The V gene lost 7 bases and the J gene lost 2 bases, with 16 bases spanning the gap. The CDR3 DNA is TGTGCCAGCGCTGGAGATGGTGGGGCCTACGAGCAGTACTTC. The encoded protein is CASAGDGGAYEQYF.

This clonotype was seen repeatedly, ten times or more. J is TRBJ1-6 and V is TRBV3-1, with 8 bases that match TRBD1. V lost 4 bases and J lost 6; bases outside the gene matches: 2. The CDR3 length is 14 residues. Germline values: CDR1 LGHDT, CDR2 YNNKEL (reference sequence). CDR3 amino acids: CASSLTGGNSPLHF. As DNA, the CDR3 is TGTGCCAGCAGCCTCACAGGGGGTAATTCACCCCTCCACTTT.

CDR3 bases: TGTGCCAGTAGTATGGGAGGCGAGAGCACTGAAGCTTTCTTT. Its translation: CASSMGGESTEAFF. The chain links TRBV19 to TRBJ1-1; D not resolved. This CDR3 region has 14 residues. V gave up 3 bases and J gave up 4 bases, with 12 bases separating them. Germline V gene data show CDR1 as LNHDA and CDR2 as SQIVND (reference sequence). Supplemented by reference TRBV19 and TRBJ1-1, the full variable domain reads DGGITQSPKYLFRKEGQNVTLSCEQNLNHDAMYWYRQDPGQGLRLIYYSQIVNDFQKGDIAEGYSVSREKKESFPLTVTSAQKNPTAFYLCASSMGGESTEAFFGQGTRLTVV.

Comments on this clonotype: This CDR3 is missing its conserved last phenylalanine or tryptophan, likely due to a read error. The limits of the CDR3 on the DNA are not certain, so only TCRdb's listed CDR3 is given. The chain uses TRBV5-1 and TRBJ2-2; the table's D gene call, TRBD1, was not cross checked with the DNA. The CDR3 sequence runs 8 residues, both termini included. The V gene's germline CDR1 is SGHRS and CDR2 YFSETQ. This CDR3 is CASSPVRG.

Ten or more counts support this clonotype. The J gene is TRBJ1-2, the V gene TRBV6-5; 8 bases are a match to TRBD1. The V segment lost 3 bases and the J segment 8 bases; nucleotides outside the gene matches: 5. Per germline, CDR1 MNHEY and CDR2 SVGAGI. There are 13 residues in the CDR3. DNA of the CDR3: TGTGCCAGCAGTTATAGGACAGGGTCGGGCTACACCTTC. Translation gives CASSYRTGSGYTF.

There are many counts of this clonotype. The chain has TRBV11-2 and TRBJ1-4, with 9 bases matching TRBD1. CDR1 is SGHAT and CDR2 is FQNNGV in the germline V gene. V shed 5 bases, J shed 4 bases, and the junction held 5 bases outside the gene matches. The CDR3 runs to 15 residues. The CDR3 sequence is CASSARQGVNEKLFF. CDR3 bases: TGTGCCAGCAGCGCCCGACAGGGGGTTAATGAAAAACTGTTTTTT.

The sample holds a few counts of this clonotype. The chain links TRBV29-1 to TRBJ1-2; D is ambiguous. Germline CDR1 reads SQVTM; CDR2 reads ANQGSEA. V was shortened by 7 bases and J by 3 bases, with 9 bases between the two germline ends. The CDR3 length is 11 residues. This CDR3 is CSGGGHYGYTF. The CDR3 bases are TGCAGCGGGGGAGGGCACTATGGCTACACCTTC.

This clonotype was seen a handful of times. The chain uses TRBV18 and TRBJ1-1; TRBD1 might be the D (5 bases). This CDR3 region has 15 residues. Trimming stripped 1 base from V and 1 base from J, with 10 bases between. Germline V lookup: CDR1 KGHSH, CDR2 LQKENI. For the CDR3, the DNA is TGTGCCAGCTCACCACGGGGGGTGCAGAACACTGAAGCTTTCTTT. It translates to CASSPRGVQNTEAFF.

The CDR3 reads CASSERGERQRRGQRVYEQYF. In DNA form, the CDR3 reads TGTGCCAGCAGCGAACGAGGTGAGAGGCAGAGGAGGGGACAGCGAGTCTACGAGCAGTACTTC. The V and J genes are TRBV12-3 or TRBV12-4 and TRBJ2-7; a weak D match, TRBD1 (7 bases). This CDR3 has 21 amino acids. V dropped 6 bases and J dropped 3 bases, with 36 bases sitting between them.

The CDR3 protein is CASSLTDTEAFF. CDR3 coding DNA: TGCGCCAGCAGCTTGACCGACACTGAAGCTTTCTTT. V is TRBV5-1 and J is TRBJ1-1; no clear D. The CDR3 is 12 residues long. Germline assignment: CDR1 SGHRS and CDR2 YFSETQ. Between the trimmed V and J ends, which lost 1 base and 3 bases, there was a span of 4 bases. The full variable domain, in which reference TRBV5-1 and TRBJ1-1 provide the parts outside the CDR3, is KAGVTQTPRYLIKTRGQQVTLSCSPISGHRSVSWYQQTPGQGLQFLFEYFSETQRNKGNFPGRFSGRQFSNSRSEMNVSTLELGDSALYLCASSLTDTEAFFGQGTRLTVV.